The 14 T cell receptor beta chains presented below share a single source sample, sequenced in a study of OX40 agonist ivuxolimab in advanced cancers. Sequenced by immunoSEQ multiplex PCR; TCRdb stores in-frame clones only, minus some. The top ten clones hold around 0.78% of a sample with just over 70,000 clones, about 83% of them seen once. The specimen was CD4+ or CD8+ T cells sorted from blood, collected in a trial of the OX40 agonist ivuxolimab. Receptors originate from an adult with an advanced solid tumor such as melanoma, head and neck, liver or kidney cancer.

The chain is built from TRBV7-3 and TRBJ2-5; 7 bases fit TRBD2. CDR3 length: 13 residues. Trimming removed 5 bases from V and 3 bases from J; junction bases left unmatched: 3. Germline-derived CDR1 and CDR2 are SGHTA and FQGTGA. CDR3 sequence (DNA): TGTGCCAGCAGCCGAAGCGGGGAAGAGACCCAGTACTTC. It encodes CASSRSGEETQYF.

The V gene is TRBV2, the J gene TRBJ2-2, with 9 nucleotides matching TRBD1. Germline V CDR1 and CDR2: SNHLY, FYNNEI. The CDR3 spans 14 residues. J was trimmed by 3 bases and V by 8 bases; bases with no gene match: 4. This chain's CDR3 is CASWDREYTGELFF. Written as DNA, the CDR3 is TGTGCCAGCTGGGACAGGGAATACACCGGGGAGCTGTTTTTT.

The DNA of the CDR3 is TGTGCCAGCAGCCAGGACAGGGCCTACGAGCAGTACTTC. Amino acids: CASSQDRAYEQYF. This chain uses TRBV14 with TRBJ2-7; 8 nucleotides match TRBD1. V dropped 3 bases and J dropped 2; count of bases not matched to a gene: 0. The CDR3 sequence is 13 residues long. CDR1 and CDR2 from the germline V gene are SGHDN and FVKESK.

This clone has more than one count but fewer than ten. The V and J genes are TRBV7-2 and TRBJ1-1; TRBD1 is a possible D gene (6 bases). The V end lost 2 bases, the J end lost 1 base, and 8 bases lay between the germline ends. The V gene's germline CDR1 is SGHTA and CDR2 FQGNSA. This CDR3 has 14 amino acids. CDR3 sequence: CASSLSTGNTEAFF. The CDR3 DNA sequence: TGTGCCAGCAGCTTATCGACAGGGAACACTGAAGCTTTCTTT.

J is TRBJ2-1 and V is TRBV4-1; maybe TRBD2 (5 bases). Germline CDR1 is MGHRA and CDR2 is YSYEKL. This CDR3 spans 17 amino acids. Trimming removed 0 bases from V and 0 bases from J, with 12 bases in between. This CDR3 is CASSQEWTGSSYNEQFF. CDR3 in DNA: TGCGCCAGCAGCCAAGAATGGACTGGGAGCTCCTACAATGAGCAGTTCTTC.

This chain connects TRBV5-4 to TRBJ2-1, with 8 bases identical to TRBD1. Per the germline V gene, CDR1 is SGHNT and CDR2 is YYREEE (reference sequence). The ends lost 0 bases at V and 9 bases at J; junction bases unmatched: 5. The CDR3 is made up of 14 amino acids. The CDR3 DNA follows: TGTGCCAGCAGCTTGGAGGACAGGGCCAGTGAGCAGTTCTTC. This sequence encodes CASSLEDRASEQFF.

The CDR3 loop is CASSLAEGSHEQYF. The DNA of the CDR3 is TGTGCCAGCAGCTTAGCCGAGGGTTCCCACGAGCAGTACTTC. V gene TRBV7-7 combines with J gene TRBJ2-7, with D tentatively TRBD2 (5 bases). There are 14 residues in the CDR3. Germline V lookup: CDR1 SSHAT, CDR2 FNYEAQ (reference sequence). V lost 0 bases and J 5 bases, leaving 11 bases between the germline ends.

This chain uses TRBV11-2 with TRBJ2-3; D gene uncertain. This CDR3 is built from 13 residues. The germline CDR1 and CDR2 sequences are SGHAT and FQNNGV. Trimming left V 1 base short and J 2 bases short, with 4 bases between. The CDR3 sequence is CASSLGPTDTQYF. CDR3 sequence (DNA): TGTGCCAGCAGCTTAGGCCCCACAGATACGCAGTATTTT.

The rearrangement uses TRBV5-1 and TRBJ2-7; D tentatively fits TRBD1 or TRBD2 (5 bases each). Trimming left V 5 bases short and J 2 bases short, with 17 bases between. CDR1 and CDR2 (germline): SGHRS, YFSETQ. The CDR3 extends over 15 amino acids. CDR3 in DNA: TGCGCCAGCAGGACCCAAGGGGTCGGGGCCTACGAGCAGTACTTC. It translates to CASRTQGVGAYEQYF.

The rearrangement joins TRBV18 to TRBJ2-6; D gene ambiguous. CDR1 is KGHSH and CDR2 is LQKENI in the germline V gene. V gave up 6 bases and J gave up 0 bases, with 12 bases separating them. CDR3 size: 16 residues. The DNA for the CDR3 is TGTGCCAGCTCGTCCAACCAATTCTCTGGGGCCAACGTCCTGACTTTC. Residues: CASSSNQFSGANVLTF.

V usage is TRBV5-1 and J usage is TRBJ1-1; tentatively, D is TRBD1 (6 bases). CDR1 and CDR2 (germline): SGHRS, YFSETQ. The CDR3 covers 14 residues. The V end lost 1 base, the J end lost 2 bases, and 9 bases lay between the germline ends. CDR3 region: CASSLRTANTEAFF. In nucleotides, the CDR3 is TGCGCCAGCAGCTTGCGGACAGCTAACACTGAAGCTTTCTTT. Using reference TRBV5-1 and TRBJ1-1 for the parts outside the CDR3, the full variable domain is KAGVTQTPRYLIKTRGQQVTLSCSPISGHRSVSWYQQTPGQGLQFLFEYFSETQRNKGNFPGRFSGRQFSNSRSEMNVSTLELGDSALYLCASSLRTANTEAFFGQGTRLTVV.

The V and J genes are TRBV28 and TRBJ1-5; D is possibly TRBD1 (6 bases). Germline-derived CDR1 and CDR2 are MDHEN and SYDVKM. The CDR3 sequence is 15 residues long. V was cut by 9 bases and J by 0 bases, with 15 bases left in between. CDR3 residues: CASVRGGPSNQPQHF. The CDR3, as DNA: TGTGCCAGTGTCAGGGGAGGTCCTAGCAATCAGCCCCAGCATTTT.

V usage is TRBV9 and J usage is TRBJ2-3; 7 bases fit TRBD1. The germline V gene encodes CDR1 SGDLS and CDR2 YYNGEE. The junction had 4 bases not matched to a gene; V was cut back by 3 bases and J by 0 bases. The CDR3 covers 15 residues. The chain's CDR3 is CASSDGTASTDTQYF. DNA for the CDR3: TGTGCCAGCAGCGACGGGACAGCGAGCACAGATACGCAGTATTTT.

V gene TRBV7-9 combines with J gene TRBJ2-7, with TRBD2 matching over 14 bases. Unmatched junction bases numbered 14, after V lost 5 bases and J lost 5 bases. The CDR3 is 18 residues long. Germline V gene sequence: CDR1 SEHNR, CDR2 FQNEAQ (reference sequence). The CDR3 protein is CASSHRTSGRTNRDEQYF. In nucleotides, the CDR3 is TGTGCCAGCAGCCACCGGACTAGCGGGAGGACTAATCGGGACGAGCAGTACTTC.